Following are 27 T cell receptor beta chains from one sample sequenced in a study of T cells in Graves' hyperthyroidism and ophthalmopathy. Amplification yielded TCR beta CDR3 regions, with RNA transcripts as the source. A first-round RT-PCR of the TCR CDR3 used the HTBI primer set. TCRdb itself ran the multiplex PCR reads through MiXCR, one entry per CDR3 protein. Of about 580,000 distinct CDR3 sequences in the sample, roughly 13% were seen once. The sample taken for sequencing was blood. Receptors originate from a woman aged 25 to 39 with Graves' hyperthyroidism that later progressed to Graves' ophthalmopathy.

This clonotype was counted at least ten times. The rearrangement joins TRBV30 to TRBJ1-4; the D gene is possibly TRBD1 (6 bases). V lost 2 bases to trimming and J lost 0 bases, with 10 bases between them. Germline V gene data show CDR1 as GTSNPN and CDR2 as SVGIG (reference sequence). The CDR3 loop spans 15 amino acids. CDR3 sequence (DNA): TGTGCCTGGAGTCAACAGGGCGCAACTAATGAAAAACTGTTTTTT. Translation gives CAWSQQGATNEKLFF.

This clonotype showed up many times. V and J are TRBV18 and TRBJ1-2, with D unresolved. Germline values: CDR1 KGHSH, CDR2 LQKENI. Between the trimmed V and J ends, which lost 5 bases and 3 bases, there was a span of 16 bases. The CDR3 is made up of 15 amino acids. CDR3: CASSSGPAQDYGYTF. As DNA, the CDR3 is TGTGCCAGCTCATCCGGCCCAGCTCAAGACTATGGCTACACCTTC. The full variable domain, with the rest looked up from reference TRBV18 and TRBJ1-2, is NAGVMQNPRHLVRRRGQEARLRCSPMKGHSHVYWYRQLPEEGLKFMVYLQKENIIDESGMPKERFSAEFPKEGPSILRIQQVVRGDSAAYFCASSSGPAQDYGYTFGSGTRLTVV.

This clonotype was seen more than once but under ten times. This may arise from a read error, as a much more abundant clone is one base away. This sequence joins TRBV2 and TRBJ2-7, with D possibly TRBD1 on 5 matching bases. The germline V and J ends were trimmed by 8 bases and 6 bases, with 11 bases remaining between them. The CDR3 runs 11 residues. Looked up from germline, CDR1 is SNHLY and CDR2 is FYNNEI. The CDR3 protein is CASEQECEQYF. CDR3 nucleotides: TGTGCCAGCGAACAGGAGTGCGAGCAGTACTTC.

The rearrangement uses TRBV2 and TRBJ1-5; D unclear. This CDR3 region has 13 residues. Trimming pared 1 base from V and 9 bases from J, leaving 10 bases between. Germline assignment: CDR1 SNHLY and CDR2 FYNNEI. In DNA, the CDR3 is TGTGCCAGCAGTGAAGGGGCGCCAGGGCCCCAGCATTTT. Translating it yields CASSEGAPGPQHF.

This clonotype came up a few times. The chain uses TRBV5-1 and TRBJ2-7; 9 bases agree with TRBD1. The CDR3 is 15 amino acids. Trimming took 0 bases from V and 6 from J; bases not matched to a gene: 7. Germline V gene lookup returns CDR1 SGHRS and CDR2 YFSETQ. The CDR3: CASSLGDREVGEQYF. DNA for the CDR3: TGCGCCAGCAGCTTGGGGGACAGGGAGGTGGGCGAGCAGTACTTC.

This clonotype was recorded many times. This sequence joins TRBV10-1 and TRBJ2-3; D uncertain. This CDR3 is 13 amino acids long. V was pared by 2 bases and J by 2 bases, with 5 bases between. Germline CDR1 reads WNHNN; CDR2 reads SYGVQD (reference sequence). Here the CDR3 DNA reads TGCGCCAGCAGTGAGGGGCTCACAGATACGCAGTATTTT. Protein sequence: CASSEGLTDTQYF.

This chain joins TRBV7-4 and TRBJ2-1; maybe TRBD1 (5 bases). V lost 3 bases and J 0 bases, leaving 12 bases between the germline ends. The CDR3 is made up of 16 amino acids. Germline CDR1 reads SGHVT; CDR2 reads SQSDAQ. The CDR3: CASSFSFRGSYNEQFF. CDR3 in DNA: TGTGCCAGCAGCTTTTCGTTTAGGGGCTCCTACAATGAGCAGTTCTTC.

About this clonotype: This may stem from a read error, because a much larger clone lies one nucleotide away. This chain connects TRBV28 to TRBJ1-2; 7 bases fit TRBD1. Germline loops: CDR1 MDHEN, CDR2 SYDVKM. The CDR3 is 13 amino acids. After removal of 4 bases from V and 4 bases from J, the junction contained 3 bases not matched to a gene. Written as DNA, the CDR3 is TGTGCCAGCAGTTCGACAGGGCGCTATGGCTACACCTTC. This sequence encodes CASSSTGRYGYTF.

This clonotype was counted many times. V and J are TRBV12-3 or TRBV12-4 and TRBJ1-1, with D unclear. There are 14 residues in the CDR3. Between the trimmed V and J ends, which lost 8 bases and 4 bases, there was a span of 17 bases. The CDR3 loop reads CASPPTGRPTEAFF. CDR3 bases: TGTGCCAGCCCCCCCACGGGCCGGCCCACTGAAGCTTTCTTT.

The rearrangement links TRBV7-2 to TRBJ1-3; D is uncertain. Per the germline V gene, CDR1 is SGHTA and CDR2 is FQGNSA. The CDR3 runs 17 residues. Trimming left V 1 base short and J 3 bases short, with 16 bases between. The CDR3 bases are TGTGCCAGCAGCTTAGAACCCGGTCTTCTACTTGGAAACACCATATATTTT. This codes for CASSLEPGLLLGNTIYF.

In its sample, this clonotype was seen a few times. The chain has TRBV30 and TRBJ2-2, with TRBD1 matching 10 bases. V shed 2 bases, J shed 1 base, and the junction held 4 bases outside the gene matches. Germline lookup yields CDR1 GTSNPN and CDR2 SVGIG (reference sequence). The CDR3 consists of 16 residues. DNA of the CDR3: TGTGCCTGGAGTCCCGACAGGGGGCTGAACACCGGGGAGCTGTTTTTT. Translated: CAWSPDRGLNTGELFF.

The CDR3 region is CANSKLTPSGRFTAYEQYF. CDR3 in DNA: TGTGCCAACAGCAAACTTACCCCTAGCGGGAGATTCACCGCCTACGAGCAGTACTTC. The chain employs TRBV6-1 and TRBJ2-7, with 10 bases that match TRBD2. The trim removed 10 bases at V and 2 bases at J, leaving 23 bases unmatched. This CDR3 contains 19 residues. Germline V gives CDR1 MNHNS, CDR2 SASEGT.

The chain recombines TRBV5-4 with TRBJ2-3, with unresolved D. Germline V lookup: CDR1 SGHNT, CDR2 YYREEE (reference sequence). This CDR3 contains 13 residues. Trimming shortened V by 2 bases and J by 4 bases, and 8 bases separated the two germline ends. The DNA of the CDR3 is TGTGCCAGCAGCTTCTACCAGGCAGATACGCAGTATTTT. Its translation: CASSFYQADTQYF.

This clonotype has ten or more counts. The genes are TRBV11-3 and TRBJ1-1; the match to TRBD1 covers 7 bases. Germline CDR1 and CDR2: SGHNT and YENEEA. The CDR3 has 14 amino acids. Germline trimming cut 5 bases from V and 1 base from J; bases unmatched to any gene: 4. CDR3 bases: TGTGCCAGCAGCGCCTGGACAGGGAACACTGAAGCTTTCTTT. This sequence encodes CASSAWTGNTEAFF.

This clonotype was seen ten or more times. This chain joins TRBV6-1 and TRBJ2-7; 7 bases line up with TRBD1. This CDR3 is 14 amino acids long. V was pared by 6 bases and J by 4 bases, with 9 bases of the junction left unmatched. Germline V gives CDR1 MNHNS, CDR2 SASEGT. The DNA of the CDR3 is TGTGCCAGCAGCGAAAACAGGGGCACGTACGAGCAGTACTTC. Amino acids: CASSENRGTYEQYF.

This clonotype was picked up many times. The chain is built from TRBV6-1 and TRBJ2-6; weak D call: TRBD1 (5 bases). Trimming shortened V by 8 bases and J by 0 bases, and 14 bases separated the two germline ends. The CDR3 sequence is 16 residues long. Germline CDR1 MNHNS, CDR2 SASEGT. CDR3 protein: CASGPTDTSGANVLTF. The CDR3 DNA sequence: TGTGCCAGCGGCCCGACAGACACCTCTGGGGCCAACGTCCTGACTTTC.

The chain combines TRBV4-1 with TRBJ2-2, with TRBD2 matching over 8 bases. Germline CDR1 is MGHRA and CDR2 is YSYEKL. The CDR3 totals 14 residues. J was trimmed by 10 bases and V by 1 base; bases with no gene match: 5. The CDR3 reads CASSQGPAGEELFF. The DNA of the CDR3 is TGCGCCAGCAGCCAAGGTCCAGCGGGAGAGGAGCTGTTTTTT.

There are many counts of this clonotype. J is TRBJ2-3 and V is TRBV7-2; D unclear. This CDR3 region has 17 residues. The germline CDR1 and CDR2 sequences are SGHTA and FQGNSA. V dropped 5 bases and J dropped 1 base, with 19 bases sitting between them. The CDR3 DNA is TGTGCCAGCAGCGGTAGTGGGGTAGCTGGTGGCACAGATACGCAGTATTTT. It codes for CASSGSGVAGGTDTQYF.

This clonotype has ten or more counts. This chain joins TRBV28 and TRBJ1-1; D is possibly TRBD1 (5 bases). V lost 4 bases, J lost 0 bases, and 15 bases lay in between. Germline lookup yields CDR1 MDHEN and CDR2 SYDVKM. The length of the CDR3 is 16 residues. The CDR3 protein is CASSSPTELMNTEAFF. CDR3 nucleotide sequence: TGTGCCAGCAGTTCCCCGACAGAGCTCATGAACACTGAAGCTTTCTTT.

This clonotype was picked up a small number of times. The chain employs TRBV20-1 and TRBJ1-6; 8 bases map to TRBD1. The length of the CDR3 is 17 residues. Germline CDR1 reads DFQATT; CDR2 reads SNEGSKA (reference sequence). The V and J ends lost 6 bases and 7 bases, in that order; junction bases with no gene match: 17. The CDR3 coding sequence is TGCAGTGCCGATGGACAGGGTATACGGTCGGAGAATTCACCCCTCCACTTT. Its translation: CSADGQGIRSENSPLHF.

The table lists this clonotype with many counts. This chain links TRBV11-2 with TRBJ2-7; perhaps TRBD1 as D (6 bases). This CDR3 comprises 16 residues. Germline V CDR1 and CDR2: SGHAT, FQNNGV. V was cut by 4 bases and J by 5 bases, with 21 bases left in between. The CDR3: CASSSPRGIPGDEQYF. CDR3 sequence (DNA): TGTGCCAGCAGCTCCCCCCGGGGCATCCCAGGGGACGAGCAGTACTTC. The entire variable domain, with the rest obtained from reference TRBV11-2 and TRBJ2-7, is as follows: EAGVAQSPRYKIIEKRQSVAFWCNPISGHATLYWYQQILGQGPKLLIQFQNNGVVDDSQLPKDRFSAERLKGVDSTLKIQPAKLEDSAVYLCASSSPRGIPGDEQYFGPGTRLTVT.

This clonotype was picked up many times. The V and J genes are TRBV6-1 and TRBJ1-5, with D uncertain. V gave up 0 bases and J gave up 4 bases, with 13 bases separating them. Germline CDR1 MNHNS, CDR2 SASEGT. The CDR3 covers 16 residues. The CDR3 bases are TGTGCCAGCAGTGAAGCAAGGCGGTTCGGTAATCAGCCCCAGCATTTT. Protein: CASSEARRFGNQPQHF.

V is TRBV24-1 and J is TRBJ2-5; a possible D gene is TRBD1 (6 bases). Germline V gives CDR1 KGHDR, CDR2 SFDVKD. CDR3 length: 14 residues. The V end lost 2 bases, the J end lost 3 bases, and 9 bases lay between the germline ends. The CDR3 bases are TGTGCCACCAGTGATTCTTGGACAGAAGAGACCCAGTACTTC. Its translation: CATSDSWTEETQYF.

The chain recombines TRBV19 with TRBJ1-1; D unresolved. The CDR3 consists of 14 residues. Germline CDR1 and CDR2: LNHDA and SQIVND (reference sequence). Trimming removed 3 bases at V and 3 bases at J, with 11 bases between. For the CDR3, the DNA is TGTGCCAGTAGTATTCCAGGAGGATACACTGAAGCTTTCTTT. Protein: CASSIPGGYTEAFF.

This clonotype was seen many times. This rearrangement joins TRBV5-1 to TRBJ1-6, with a weak D call TRBD1 (6 bases). CDR1 is SGHRS, CDR2 YFSETQ, per germline. V dropped 4 bases and J dropped 7 bases, with 18 bases sitting between them. This CDR3 spans 16 amino acids. The CDR3 DNA sequence: TGCGCCAGCAGCCCCCAGGACAGCTCTCAGAATTCACCCCTCCACTTT. This translates into CASSPQDSSQNSPLHF.

The table lists this clonotype with many counts. J is TRBJ2-7 and V is TRBV20-1; 8 bases fit TRBD2. The CDR3 sequence is 15 residues long. Germline-derived CDR1 and CDR2 are DFQATT and SNEGSKA (reference sequence). J gave up 4 bases and V 1 base, and 9 bases lay outside the gene matches. The CDR3 nucleotides are TGCAGTGCTAGAGCCGGAACTAGCGGTAATTACGAGCAGTACTTC. It yields the protein CSARAGTSGNYEQYF.

The CDR3 loop reads CASSLEGGPSEKLFF. The CDR3 nucleotides are TGTGCCAGCAGCTTGGAAGGGGGTCCTAGTGAAAAACTGTTTTTT. This chain connects TRBV5-4 to TRBJ1-4; tentatively, D is TRBD1 (6 bases). The germline gives CDR1 SGHNT, CDR2 YYREEE (reference sequence). Trimming removed 0 bases from V and 7 bases from J, with 13 bases in between. CDR3 length equals 15 residues. The whole variable domain, remainder taken from reference TRBV5-4 and TRBJ1-4, is ETGVTQSPTHLIKTRGQQVTLRCSSQSGHNTVSWYQQALGQGPQFIFQYYREEENGRGNFPPRFSGLQFPNYSSELNVNALELDDSALYLCASSLEGGPSEKLFFGSGTQLSVL.